This T cell receptor (beta chain) stems from a study of blood T cells in healthy people across ages (dated by TCRdb to 2014 to 2015). With respect to the entire study: In model experiments, roughly one uniquely barcoded TCR beta cDNA molecule per two T cells was captured by template switching. Two additional independent replicas of 1 million unique cDNA reads from the same blood draw were analyzed for two donors (one aged 18 to 30 and one aged 80 or older). Age-related changes in TCR beta repertoire diversity were measured in the study by deep sequencing normalized with unique cDNA molecular identifiers. The donors were split into four age groups: young (average about 15 years), middle-aged (about 40), aged (around 67) and long-lived (over 75). Broad study findings and their caveats: Observed TCR beta diversity per million T cells fell roughly linearly with age, and a significant reduction was already apparent by age roughly 41. Conclusive comparison of naive and antigen-experienced compartments was prevented by the profiling of bulk unsorted PBMCs. Compared with the aged group, the long-lived group had more naive CD4+ T cells, fewer expanded clones and increased TCR diversity, a pattern suggesting age selection. Total diversity estimates from one million sequenced T cells were considered lower bounds and underestimates. The CMV infection status of donors was not known, potentially confounding age-related changes in expanded clonotypes. Observed TCR beta diversity correlated strongly with the percentage of naive T cells measured by flow cytometry.

This clonotype was counted a few times. This clone's antigen is unknown. No much larger clonotype is one base removed from it; base qualities were not supplied. Receptor amplification or capture employed 5' RACE. The listed sequencing device is Illumina HiSeq 2500. The second PCR ran for roughly 7 to 11 cycles and used a J-beta primer mix along with a sample-barcoded 5' primer. Each TCR beta cDNA molecule received a unique molecular identifier from a template-switch 5' adaptor carrying 12 random nucleotides. At least 3 million CDR3-containing paired-end reads were obtained from each sample. The Mint cDNA synthesis kit, primed by a TRBC-specific oligonucleotide, was used to synthesize first-strand cDNA from all RNA. All cDNA was treated with uracil-DNA glycosylase and then went through a first 18-cycle PCR with the universal primers M1SS and BC2_uni_R. The published analysis was carried out like this. For normalization, 1 million high-quality reads were randomly selected from each sample, with every read carrying a distinct molecular identifier. Instead of being binned into consensus sequences, reads with shared molecular identifiers were discarded. MiTCR, with a Q25 quality threshold and the strictest error-elimination algorithm, was used for CDR3 identification, clonotype clustering and error correction. A nonparametric unseen species model using Euler transformation provided a lower-bound estimate of total TCR beta diversity. The raw public data were reprocessed by TCRdb itself: fastp quality trimming at Q25, MiXCR clonotype calling, in-frame beta chains only. Entries are consolidated by CDR3 protein sequence, retaining the most common genes and DNA. TCRdb, not the original authors, processed these V and J calls. The sample yields about 840,000 distinct CDR3 sequences; roughly 28% were counted once. The top ten constitute roughly 10% of the sample.

Systemically healthy Caucasian individuals from Russia, 35 to 40 in total and aged about 6 to 100 years, were included as donors. Each donor gave roughly 11 milliliters of peripheral blood, drawn into EDTA-treated Vacutainer tubes. PBMCs were isolated by Ficoll-Paque density-gradient centrifugation, with at least 7 million obtained per sample. Total RNA, at least 6 micrograms per sample, was extracted from PBMCs with Trizol reagent. For every donor, flow cytometry on a PBMC aliquot measured the percentage of naive CD45RAhigh/CD27high T cells. Clipping removes 8 bases from V and 5 bases from J, with 11 as the unmatched junction base count. Inclusive of the bounding cysteine and phenylalanine, the CDR3 is 15 residues long. The DNA shown is the 45-base CDR3, in frame from base 1. The data were also submitted as part of a second study, on T cells of mothers and their children. The second study's authors report: Nine systemically healthy Caucasian individuals served as donors, namely three mothers together with their six children. cDNA synthesis consumed the entire amount of extracted RNA, loaded at approximately 1.6 ug RNA in each 15 ul reaction. In the second PCR, the M1S primer added sample barcodes and 2-4 random nucleotides. Over 8.5 million TCR beta CDR3 reads were obtained for each mother, and millions of reads were obtained for each child. Thymic selection shapes the output of TCR recombination in a similar way in related and unrelated pairs, and inherited differences have a minor effect. Normalized repertoire overlap in related mother-child pairs was always slightly higher than in unrelated mother-child pairs, but the difference was never significant. Persistent microchimeric T cell clones were not detected, at a sensitivity of approximately 93 clones per million clonotypes. In the study, deep NGS was used to compare the TCR beta repertoires of mothers and children, and features distinguishing related mother-child pairs from unrelated individuals were sought. On average, the children were approximately 12 +/- 4 years old, while the mothers were 40 +/- 4 years old. Libraries were sequenced on Illumina HiSeq 2000 with 100+100 nt paired-end reads after adapter ligation with NEBNext reagents. To prevent cross-contamination, the mother and child libraries were prepared a month apart and were sequenced in separate runs. For each donor, between roughly 500,000 and 2,200,000 distinct TCR beta clonotypes were identified. Naive TCR beta clonotypes were estimated from low-frequency clonotypes matched to each donor's FACS-determined naive share, without sorting.

The TCR was taken from a woman between 35 and 50 years old in good health. Recombination connected TRBV12-3 or TRBV12-4 to TRBJ1-2; 10 central bases correspond to TRBD1. Material: blood. The DNA sequence is given as TGTGCCAGCGGGATGGGGGGACAGGGGACATATGGCTACACCTTC. Its translation is CASGMGGQGTYGYTF.